The next 18 T cell receptor beta chains were all read from a single sample in a study of OX40 agonist ivuxolimab in advanced cancers. Libraries were prepared by immunoSEQ multiplex PCR; TCRdb keeps only in-frame clonotypes and omits some of them. This table has more than 85,000 clones, less than 95% appearing once. Material: CD4+ or CD8+ T cells sorted from blood, obtained in a trial of the OX40 agonist ivuxolimab. The source is an adult with an advanced solid tumor such as melanoma, head and neck, liver or kidney cancer.

This clone was picked up one time. V and J are TRBV18 and TRBJ2-1; no clear D gene. The germline V gene encodes CDR1 KGHSH and CDR2 LQKENI. Trimming left V 3 bases short and J 6 bases short, with 9 bases between. This CDR3 has 13 amino acids. The CDR3 bases are TGTGCCAGCTCACCGTTTCGGAGCAATGAGCAGTTCTTC. This encodes CASSPFRSNEQFF. Based on the CDR3 plus reference TRBV18 and TRBJ2-1, the full variable domain is NAGVMQNPRHLVRRRGQEARLRCSPMKGHSHVYWYRQLPEEGLKFMVYLQKENIIDESGMPKERFSAEFPKEGPSILRIQQVVRGDSAAYFCASSPFRSNEQFFGPGTRLTVL.

The V gene is TRBV28, the J gene TRBJ1-4; perhaps TRBD1 as D (5 bases). Germline CDR1 and CDR2: MDHEN and SYDVKM. The CDR3 has 16 residues. V was cut by 1 base and J by 5 bases, with 14 bases left in between. The CDR3: CASSLLLGVGNEKLFF. The CDR3 DNA is TGTGCCAGCAGTTTATTGTTGGGGGTCGGGAATGAAAAACTGTTTTTT. The variable domain in full, with the rest retrieved from reference TRBV28 and TRBJ1-4, is DVKVTQSSRYLVKRTGEKVFLECVQDMDHENMFWYRQDPGLGLRLIYFSYDVKMKEKGDIPEGYSVSREKKERFSLILESASTNQTSMYLCASSLLLGVGNEKLFFGSGTQLSVL.

The J gene is TRBJ1-1, the V gene TRBV5-6; D may be TRBD1 (5 bases). Between the trimmed V and J ends, which lost 5 bases and 5 bases, there was a span of 16 bases. CDR1 is SGHDT and CDR2 is YYEEEE in the germline V gene. The CDR3 is 14 residues long. This chain's CDR3 is CASRGRRRETEAFF. As DNA, the CDR3 is TGTGCCAGCAGGGGACGGAGAAGGGAGACTGAAGCTTTCTTT.

The rearrangement links TRBV6-5 to TRBJ1-2; D gene unclear. Between the trimmed V and J ends, which lost 0 bases and 2 bases, there was a span of 7 bases. This CDR3 spans 14 amino acids. Germline values: CDR1 MNHEY, CDR2 SVGAGI. CDR3 sequence reads: CASSYSYMNYGYTF. The CDR3 coding sequence is TGTGCCAGCAGTTACTCGTACATGAACTATGGCTACACCTTC.

The J gene is TRBJ2-1, the V gene TRBV25-1, with D perhaps matching TRBD1 (5 bases). V lost 8 bases to trimming and J lost 6 bases, with 8 bases between them. CDR3 length equals 11 residues. Germline V CDR1 and CDR2: MGHDK, SYGVNS. CDR3 in amino acids: CASQGINEQFF. CDR3 nucleotides: TGTGCCAGCCAGGGAATCAATGAGCAGTTCTTC.

V gene TRBV19 combines with J gene TRBJ2-5; D unresolved. This CDR3 comprises 13 residues. Germline V lookup: CDR1 LNHDA, CDR2 SQIVND (reference sequence). Deletions cut 4 bases from V and 5 bases from J, with 11 bases between. The CDR3 here is CASSTQQRETQYF. DNA of the CDR3: TGTGCCAGTAGTACCCAACAAAGGGAGACCCAGTACTTC.

The chain is built from TRBV14 and TRBJ2-2; D ambiguous. The CDR3 has 13 residues. Per the germline V gene, CDR1 is SGHDN and CDR2 is FVKESK. Trimming took 2 bases from V and 7 from J, leaving 8 bases between them. CDR3 in amino acids: CASSQRWNGELFF. In DNA, the CDR3 is TGTGCCAGCAGCCAAAGATGGAACGGGGAGCTGTTTTTT.

V and J are TRBV5-1 and TRBJ1-1; TRBD1 is a possible D gene (6 bases). Per the germline V gene, CDR1 is SGHRS and CDR2 is YFSETQ. The V end was cut by 3 bases, the J end by 5 bases, with 17 bases between. The CDR3 extends over 15 amino acids. CDR3 nucleotide sequence: TGCGCCAGCAGCTCTTCGAACAGGGCTGGAACTGAAGCTTTCTTT. It yields the protein CASSSSNRAGTEAFF.

This chain joins TRBV27 and TRBJ2-6; the D is unclear. Deletions cut 6 bases from V and 0 bases from J, with 3 bases between. The CDR3 runs to 13 residues. Looked up from germline, CDR1 is MNHEY and CDR2 is SMNVEV (reference sequence). CDR3 DNA sequence: TGTGCCAGCAGCCCCTCTGGGGCCAACGTCCTGACTTTC. Translation gives CASSPSGANVLTF.

This clone was counted between two and nine times. The gene calls are TRBV19 and TRBJ1-4, with no clear D. The CDR3 length is 11 residues. The V gene lost 7 bases and the J gene lost 6 bases, with 6 bases spanning the gap. Germline V gives CDR1 LNHDA, CDR2 SQIVND (reference sequence). The CDR3, as DNA: TGTGCCAGTACCACGGATGAAAAACTGTTTTTT. It codes for CASTTDEKLFF.

The chain joins TRBV18 to TRBJ1-2; D perhaps matches TRBD1 (6 bases). V was pared by 3 bases and J by 6 bases, with 17 bases between. Germline values: CDR1 KGHSH, CDR2 LQKENI. The length of the CDR3 is 15 residues. CDR3 nucleotides: TGTGCCAGCTCACCTGGGCGGACCTCAGGGGATGGCTACACCTTC. Translation: CASSPGRTSGDGYTF.

This rearrangement joins TRBV6-1 to TRBJ2-2; no reliable D call. The CDR3 consists of 12 residues. Germline loops: CDR1 MNHNS, CDR2 SASEGT. V was shortened by 4 bases and J by 4 bases, with 4 bases between the two germline ends. CDR3 bases: TGTGCCAGCAGTGGGTTCACCGGGGAGCTGTTTTTT. The encoded protein is CASSGFTGELFF.

V is TRBV5-1 and J is TRBJ2-7; TRBD1 matches at 7 bases. Germline CDR1 and CDR2: SGHRS and YFSETQ. The CDR3 is 15 amino acids. The J segment lost 3 bases and the V segment lost 4 bases, leaving 10 bases of the junction unmatched. CDR3 protein: CASSEATGNHYEQYF. CDR3 DNA: TGCGCCAGCAGCGAGGCGACAGGGAACCACTACGAGCAGTACTTC.

J is TRBJ2-5 and V is TRBV19; D is undetermined. Germline V gene data show CDR1 as LNHDA and CDR2 as SQIVND (reference sequence). Trimming stripped 4 bases from V and 3 bases from J, with 12 bases between. The CDR3 runs to 14 residues. CDR3 DNA: TGTGCCAGTAGTAAGCTGCCTTCAGAAGAGACCCAGTACTTC. It yields the protein CASSKLPSEETQYF.

The chain joins TRBV5-1 to TRBJ2-7; TRBD2 matches 9 bases. The V segment lost 4 bases and the J segment 6 bases; nucleotides outside the gene matches: 8. The CDR3 spans 14 residues. In germline, CDR1 is SGHRS, CDR2 YFSETQ. DNA of the CDR3: TGCGCCAGCAGCCCATGGGCGGGAGGGGGCGAGCAGTACTTC. It is translated as CASSPWAGGGEQYF.

The genes are TRBV18 and TRBJ2-7, with 7 bases identical to TRBD2. There are 15 residues in the CDR3. Germline V gene lookup returns CDR1 KGHSH and CDR2 LQKENI. V lost 3 bases and J lost 6; bases outside the gene matches: 11. CDR3 coding DNA: TGTGCCAGCTCACCCCTTGAGGGAGGGGTCGGCGAGCAGTACTTC. Translation gives CASSPLEGGVGEQYF.

The chain recombines TRBV5-1 with TRBJ1-6, with D maybe TRBD1 (5 bases). Germline-derived CDR1 and CDR2 are SGHRS and YFSETQ. V was trimmed by 7 bases and J by 8 bases, leaving 13 bases between them. The CDR3 sequence is 13 residues long. CDR3 in amino acids: CASSWGIDSPLHF. The DNA of the CDR3 is TGCGCCAGCTCCTGGGGGATAGATTCACCCCTCCACTTT.

The chain joins TRBV5-8 to TRBJ2-7; a possible D gene is TRBD2 (7 bases). This CDR3 contains 17 residues. The V end lost 0 bases, the J end lost 2 bases, and 18 bases lay between the germline ends. Germline values: CDR1 SGHTS, CDR2 YDEGEE. The CDR3 here is CASSLAKNPGGPYEQYF. CDR3 nucleotide sequence: TGTGCCAGCAGCTTGGCCAAGAATCCGGGGGGCCCCTACGAGCAGTACTTC.